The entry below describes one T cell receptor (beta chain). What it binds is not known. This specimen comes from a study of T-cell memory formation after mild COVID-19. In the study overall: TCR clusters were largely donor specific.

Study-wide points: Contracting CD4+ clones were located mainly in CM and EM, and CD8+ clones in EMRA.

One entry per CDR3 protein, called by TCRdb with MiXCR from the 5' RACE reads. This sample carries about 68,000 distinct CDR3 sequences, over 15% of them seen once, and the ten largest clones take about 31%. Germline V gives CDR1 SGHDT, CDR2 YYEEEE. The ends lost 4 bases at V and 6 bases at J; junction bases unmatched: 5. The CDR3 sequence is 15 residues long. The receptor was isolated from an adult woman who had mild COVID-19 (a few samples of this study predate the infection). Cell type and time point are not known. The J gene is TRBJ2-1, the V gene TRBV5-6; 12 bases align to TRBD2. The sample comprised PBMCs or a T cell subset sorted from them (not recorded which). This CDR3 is CASSPGLAGRNEQFF. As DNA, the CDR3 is TGTGCCAGCAGCCCGGGACTAGCGGGCCGCAATGAGCAGTTCTTC. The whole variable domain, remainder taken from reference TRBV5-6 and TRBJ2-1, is DAGVTQSPTHLIKTRGQQVTLRCSPKSGHDTVSWYQQALGQGPQFIFQYYEEEERQRGNFPDRFSGHQFPNYSSELNVNALLLGDSALYLCASSPGLAGRNEQFFGPGTRLTVL.